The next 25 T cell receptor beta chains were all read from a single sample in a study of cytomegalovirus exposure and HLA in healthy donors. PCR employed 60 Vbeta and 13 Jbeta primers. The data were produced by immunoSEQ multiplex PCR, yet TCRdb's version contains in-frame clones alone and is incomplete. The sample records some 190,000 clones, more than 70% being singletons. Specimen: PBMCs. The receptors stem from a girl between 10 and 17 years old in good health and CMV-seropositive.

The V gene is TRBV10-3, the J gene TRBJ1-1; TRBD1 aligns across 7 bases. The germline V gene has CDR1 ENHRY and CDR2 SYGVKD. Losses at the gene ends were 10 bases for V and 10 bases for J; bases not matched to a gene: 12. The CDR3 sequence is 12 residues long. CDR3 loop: CATALWTGRAFF. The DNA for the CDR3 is TGTGCCACGGCCCTTTGGACAGGTCGAGCTTTCTTT.

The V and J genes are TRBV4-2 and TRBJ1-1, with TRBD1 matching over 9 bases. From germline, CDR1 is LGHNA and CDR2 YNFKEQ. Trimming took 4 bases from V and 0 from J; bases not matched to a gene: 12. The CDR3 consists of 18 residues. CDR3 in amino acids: CASSRTGGETPMNTEAFF. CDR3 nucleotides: TGTGCCAGCAGCCGCACAGGGGGCGAAACTCCCATGAACACTGAAGCTTTCTTT.

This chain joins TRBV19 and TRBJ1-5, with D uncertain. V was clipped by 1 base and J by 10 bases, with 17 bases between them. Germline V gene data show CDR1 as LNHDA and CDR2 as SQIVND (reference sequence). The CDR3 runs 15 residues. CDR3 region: CASSIAVTEPTPQHF. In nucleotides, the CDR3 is TGTGCCAGTAGTATAGCGGTCACGGAGCCTACCCCCCAGCATTTT.

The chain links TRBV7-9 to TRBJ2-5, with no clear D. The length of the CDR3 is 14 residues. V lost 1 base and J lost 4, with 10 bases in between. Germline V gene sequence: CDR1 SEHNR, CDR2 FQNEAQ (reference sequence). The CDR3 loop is CASSLVATSETQYF. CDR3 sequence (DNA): TGTGCCAGCAGCTTAGTGGCCACCTCAGAGACCCAGTACTTC. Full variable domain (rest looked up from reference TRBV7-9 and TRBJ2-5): DTGVSQNPRHKITKRGQNVTFRCDPISEHNRLYWYRQTLGQGPEFLTYFQNEAQLEKSRLLSDRFSAERPKGSFSTLEIQRTEQGDSAMYLCASSLVATSETQYFGPGTRLLVL.

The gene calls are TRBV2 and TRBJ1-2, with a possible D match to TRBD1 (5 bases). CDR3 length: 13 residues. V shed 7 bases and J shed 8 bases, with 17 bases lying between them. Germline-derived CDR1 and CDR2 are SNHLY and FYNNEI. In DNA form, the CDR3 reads TGTGCCAGCAATCCCACCGGGACTCCGGGCTACACCTTC. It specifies CASNPTGTPGYTF.

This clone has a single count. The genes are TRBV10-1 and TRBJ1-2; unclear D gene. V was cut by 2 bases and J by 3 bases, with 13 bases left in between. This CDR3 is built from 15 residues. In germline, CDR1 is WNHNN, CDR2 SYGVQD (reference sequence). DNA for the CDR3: TGCGCCAGCAGTGAGCTTCAAAAGAGGGACTATGGCTACACCTTC. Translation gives CASSELQKRDYGYTF.

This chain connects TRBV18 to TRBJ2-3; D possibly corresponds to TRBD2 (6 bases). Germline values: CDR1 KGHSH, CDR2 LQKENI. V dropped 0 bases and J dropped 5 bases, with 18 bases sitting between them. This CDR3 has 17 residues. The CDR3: CASSPPKTSGARDTQYF. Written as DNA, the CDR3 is TGTGCCAGCTCACCACCGAAGACGTCGGGAGCCAGAGATACGCAGTATTTT. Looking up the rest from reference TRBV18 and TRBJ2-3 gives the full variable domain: NAGVMQNPRHLVRRRGQEARLRCSPMKGHSHVYWYRQLPEEGLKFMVYLQKENIIDESGMPKERFSAEFPKEGPSILRIQQVVRGDSAAYFCASSPPKTSGARDTQYFGPGTRLTVL.

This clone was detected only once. The CDR3 is CASSPLGQVDYQPQHF. DNA for the CDR3: TGTGCCAGCAGTCCTTTAGGACAGGTAGATTATCAGCCCCAGCATTTT. This sequence joins TRBV27 and TRBJ1-5; 7 nucleotides match TRBD1. Germline loops: CDR1 MNHEY, CDR2 SMNVEV (reference sequence). The junction had 12 bases not matched to a gene; V was cut back by 5 bases and J by 5 bases. CDR3 length equals 16 residues.

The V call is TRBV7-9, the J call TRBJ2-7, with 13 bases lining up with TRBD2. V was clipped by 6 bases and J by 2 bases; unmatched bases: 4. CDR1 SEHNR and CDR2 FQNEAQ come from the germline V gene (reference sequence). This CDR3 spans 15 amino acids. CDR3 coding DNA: TGTGCCAGCAGGAAGGGACTAGCGGGACCCTACGAGCAGTACTTC. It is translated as CASRKGLAGPYEQYF.

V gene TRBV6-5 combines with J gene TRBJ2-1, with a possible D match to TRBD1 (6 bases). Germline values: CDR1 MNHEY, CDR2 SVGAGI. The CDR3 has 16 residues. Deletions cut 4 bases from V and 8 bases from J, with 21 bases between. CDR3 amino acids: CASSFSGGRGNHEQFF. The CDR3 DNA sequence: TGTGCCAGCAGTTTCTCTGGGGGCAGGGGCAACCATGAGCAGTTCTTC.

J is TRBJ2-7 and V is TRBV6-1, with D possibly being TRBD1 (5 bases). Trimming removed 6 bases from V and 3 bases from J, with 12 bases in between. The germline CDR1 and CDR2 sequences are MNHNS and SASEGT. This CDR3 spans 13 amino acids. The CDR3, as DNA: TGTGCCAGCAGAATCGACAGCAGCTACGAGCAGTACTTC. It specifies CASRIDSSYEQYF.

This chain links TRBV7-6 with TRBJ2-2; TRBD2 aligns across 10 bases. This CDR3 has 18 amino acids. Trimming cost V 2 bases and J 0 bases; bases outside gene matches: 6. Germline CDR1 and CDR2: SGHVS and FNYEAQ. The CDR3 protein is CASSLIPSGSPNTGELFF. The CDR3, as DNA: TGTGCCAGCAGCTTAATCCCTAGCGGGAGTCCGAACACCGGGGAGCTGTTTTTT. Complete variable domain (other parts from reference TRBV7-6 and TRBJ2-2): GAGVSQSPRYKVTKRGQDVALRCDPISGHVSLYWYRQALGQGPEFLTYFNYEAQQDKSGLPNDRFSAERPEGSISTLTIQRTEQRDSAMYRCASSLIPSGSPNTGELFFGEGSRLTVL.

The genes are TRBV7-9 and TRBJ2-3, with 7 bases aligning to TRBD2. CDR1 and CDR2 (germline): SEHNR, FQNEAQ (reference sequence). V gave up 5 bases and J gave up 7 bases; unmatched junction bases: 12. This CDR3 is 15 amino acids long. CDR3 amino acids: CASSILGLVTNTQYF. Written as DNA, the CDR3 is TGTGCCAGCAGCATCCTTGGACTAGTCACCAATACGCAGTATTTT.

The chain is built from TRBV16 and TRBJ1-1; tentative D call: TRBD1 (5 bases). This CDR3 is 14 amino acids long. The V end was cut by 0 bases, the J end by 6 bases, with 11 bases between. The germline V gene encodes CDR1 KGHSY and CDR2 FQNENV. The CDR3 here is CASSQSEGRAEAFF. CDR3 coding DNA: TGTGCCAGCAGCCAATCTGAGGGGAGGGCTGAAGCTTTCTTT.

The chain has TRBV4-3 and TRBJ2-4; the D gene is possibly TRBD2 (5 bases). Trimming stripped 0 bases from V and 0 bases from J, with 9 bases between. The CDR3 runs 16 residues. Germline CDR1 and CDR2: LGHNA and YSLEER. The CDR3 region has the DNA TGCGCCAGCAGCCAAGATGTCGGGAAAGCCAAAAACATTCAGTACTTC. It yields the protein CASSQDVGKAKNIQYF.

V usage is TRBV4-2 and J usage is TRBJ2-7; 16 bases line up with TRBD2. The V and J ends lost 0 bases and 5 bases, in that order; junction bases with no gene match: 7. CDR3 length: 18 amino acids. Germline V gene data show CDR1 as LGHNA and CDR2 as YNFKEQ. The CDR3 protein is CASSQDLGLAGGLHEQYF. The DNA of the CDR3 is TGTGCCAGCAGCCAAGATCTGGGACTAGCGGGAGGGTTGCACGAGCAGTACTTC.

The CDR3 bases are TGTGCCAGCAGCCCGTCGATACGGGAGGATAGGAAACTGTTTTTT. It yields the protein CASSPSIREDRKLFF. The chain couples TRBV7-9 to TRBJ1-4; the D is unclear. This CDR3 comprises 15 residues. Germline V gives CDR1 SEHNR, CDR2 FQNEAQ (reference sequence). V lost 5 bases, J lost 11 bases, and 21 bases lay in between.

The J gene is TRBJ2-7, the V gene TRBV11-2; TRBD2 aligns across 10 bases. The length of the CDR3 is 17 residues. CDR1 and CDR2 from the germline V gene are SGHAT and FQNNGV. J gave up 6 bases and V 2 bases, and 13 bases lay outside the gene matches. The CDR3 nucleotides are TGTGCCAGCAGCTTATACCCTAGCGGGAGAGTTGCGTCCGAGCAGTACTTC. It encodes CASSLYPSGRVASEQYF.

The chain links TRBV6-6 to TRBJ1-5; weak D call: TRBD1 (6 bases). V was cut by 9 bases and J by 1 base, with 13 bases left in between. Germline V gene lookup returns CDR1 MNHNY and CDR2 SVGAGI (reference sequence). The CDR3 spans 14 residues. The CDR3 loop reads CASTGIFSNQPQHF. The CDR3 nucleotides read TGTGCCAGTACAGGGATTTTCAGCAATCAGCCCCAGCATTTT.

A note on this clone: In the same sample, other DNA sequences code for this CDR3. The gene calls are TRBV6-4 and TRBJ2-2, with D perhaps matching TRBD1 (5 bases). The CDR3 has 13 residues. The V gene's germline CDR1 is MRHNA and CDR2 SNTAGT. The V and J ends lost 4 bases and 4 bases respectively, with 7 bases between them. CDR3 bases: TGTGCCAGCAGTGCCCAGGGCACCGGGGAGCTGTTTTTT. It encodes CASSAQGTGELFF.

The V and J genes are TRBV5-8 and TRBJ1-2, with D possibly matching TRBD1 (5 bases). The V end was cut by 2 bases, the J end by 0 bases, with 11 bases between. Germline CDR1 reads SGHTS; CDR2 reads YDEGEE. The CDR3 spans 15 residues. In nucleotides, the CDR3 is TGTGCCAGCAGCTTATACAGGAGAGCTAACTATGGCTACACCTTC. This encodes CASSLYRRANYGYTF.

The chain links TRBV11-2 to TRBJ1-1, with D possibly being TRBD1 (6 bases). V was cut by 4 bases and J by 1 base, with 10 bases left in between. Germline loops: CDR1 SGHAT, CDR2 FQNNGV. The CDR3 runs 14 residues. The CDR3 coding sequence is TGTGCCAGCAGCTCCTCGGACAGGAACACTGAAGCTTTCTTT. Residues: CASSSSDRNTEAFF.

CDR3 protein: CSTTQGSYGYTF. The CDR3 DNA is TGCAGCACTACGCAGGGAAGTTATGGCTACACCTTC. The chain combines TRBV29-1 with TRBJ1-2; a weak D match, TRBD1 (5 bases). The CDR3 runs to 12 residues. V lost 8 bases to trimming and J lost 5 bases, with 15 bases between them. Germline values: CDR1 SQVTM, CDR2 ANQGSEA.

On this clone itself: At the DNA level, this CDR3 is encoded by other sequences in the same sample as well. CDR3 DNA sequence: TGTGCCTGGGGAGGGACAGGGGGCACTGAAGCTTTCTTT. The encoded protein is CAWGGTGGTEAFF. The genes are TRBV30 and TRBJ1-1; 11 positions agree with TRBD1. V shed 5 bases and J 4 bases; nucleotides not matched to a gene: 3. The CDR3 covers 13 residues. Germline CDR1 is GTSNPN and CDR2 is SVGIG (reference sequence).

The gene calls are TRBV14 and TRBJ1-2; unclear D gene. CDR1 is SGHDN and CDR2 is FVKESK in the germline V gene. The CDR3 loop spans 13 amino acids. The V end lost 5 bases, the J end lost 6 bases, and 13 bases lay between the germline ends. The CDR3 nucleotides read TGTGCCAGCAGCGAACAAGAGAGGGATGGCTACACCTTC. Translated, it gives CASSEQERDGYTF.